This record concerns one T cell receptor (beta chain) sequence. Trimming stripped 5 bases from V and 0 bases from J, with 16 bases between. CDR3 length: 16 amino acids. The germline gives CDR1 MGHRA, CDR2 YSYEKL. This record belongs to a study of blood T cell repertoires in COVID-19. Study as a whole: In each case, the material was cDNA or gDNA derived from T cells, B-cell-depleted T cells, or PBMCs.

Source study methods: How many nucleated cells were present was estimated from reference gene primer amplification. Assay: immunoSEQ multiplex PCR; the TCRdb copy retains only in-frame clones and omits some. D and trimming were read from the DNA, whereas the V and J calls and clone size are those reported in that table. The data contain just over 90,000 clones, about 77% of them singletons. This rearrangement joins TRBV4-1 to TRBJ1-2, with D perhaps TRBD1 (6 bases). The clonotype was recovered from a human donor in a cohort sampled during active COVID-19. Material for sequencing was peripheral blood. Written as DNA, the CDR3 is TGCGCCAGCAGCTCACGCGGGGGCCAAGCTAACTATGGCTACACCTTC. Protein sequence: CASSSRGGQANYGYTF.